The 12 T cell receptor beta chains below all came from one sample that was sequenced in a study of blood T cells in healthy people across ages. A sample-barcoded 5' primer and a J-beta primer mix were used in a second PCR of roughly 6 to 11 cycles. Using its own MiXCR run on the 5' RACE reads, TCRdb lists one record per CDR3 protein. The table records 1.2 million to 1.5 million distinct CDR3 sequences, approximately 59% of them present only once. Input material: blood. These receptors were collected from a man between 18 and 29 years old in good health.

The genes are TRBV12-3 or TRBV12-4 and TRBJ2-7; a weak D match, TRBD2 (5 bases). The J call may be faulty, since TRBJ2-5 better matches the DNA end. This CDR3 contains 14 residues. CDR3 loop: CASSFSGIRETQYF. The CDR3 DNA follows: TGTGCCAGCAGTTTCTCGGGGATCCGAGAGACCCAGTACTTC.

The rearrangement joins TRBV2 to TRBJ1-1, with unresolved D. V gave up 6 bases and J gave up 8 bases, with 10 bases separating them. The germline CDR1 and CDR2 sequences are SNHLY and FYNNEI. This CDR3 has 11 residues. The CDR3 DNA reads TGTGCCAGCAGCGCCCAGACAGAAGCTTTCTTT. Translating it yields CASSAQTEAFF.

This clonotype was observed a handful of times. V is TRBV15 and J is TRBJ1-5, with D uncertain. The CDR3 is 14 residues long. Looked up from germline, CDR1 is LNHNV and CDR2 is YYDKDF (reference sequence). The V end lost 5 bases, the J end lost 3 bases, and 11 bases lay between the germline ends. The DNA for the CDR3 is TGTGCCACCAGCCGCGGAAGGGACAATCAGCCCCAGCATTTT. It yields the protein CATSRGRDNQPQHF.

The chain carries TRBV6-2 or TRBV6-3 and TRBJ2-3; D gene uncertain. CDR3 size: 13 residues. From germline, CDR1 is MNHEY and CDR2 SVGEGT. The V and J ends lost 0 bases and 4 bases respectively, with 5 bases between them. The CDR3 bases are TGTGCCAGCAGTTACTCCAGGTCAGATACGCAGTATTTT. Protein sequence: CASSYSRSDTQYF.

The V and J genes are TRBV20-1 and TRBJ1-2, with a weak D call TRBD1 (6 bases). Germline CDR1 reads DFQATT; CDR2 reads SNEGSKA (reference sequence). The CDR3 is 14 residues long. V was shortened by 6 bases and J by 4 bases, with 18 bases between the two germline ends. DNA for the CDR3: TGCAGTGCCGGGGGGCAGGCTTCTGTCTATGGCTACACCTTC. This sequence encodes CSAGGQASVYGYTF.

This clonotype was seen a handful of times. J is TRBJ2-7 and V is TRBV3-1; D may correspond to TRBD1 or TRBD2 (5 bases each). The germline V and J ends were trimmed by 8 bases and 2 bases, with 13 bases remaining between them. This CDR3 spans 13 amino acids. Looked up from germline, CDR1 is LGHDT and CDR2 is YNNKEL (reference sequence). The CDR3 loop reads CASGTGKPYEQYF. In DNA, the CDR3 is TGTGCCAGCGGGACCGGGAAACCCTACGAGCAGTACTTC.

Points on this clonotype: The junction differs from germline at one of its ends, possibly a read error. The chain combines TRBV12-3 or TRBV12-4 with TRBJ2-1; no clear D. The length of the CDR3 is 13 residues. CDR3 region: CASNPSLVNEQFF. The DNA of the CDR3 is TGTGCCAGCAATCCATCACTCGTGAATGAGCAGTTTTTC.

This chain uses TRBV4-3 with TRBJ2-2, with D tentatively TRBD1 (6 bases). The CDR3 loop spans 14 amino acids. Germline V gene data show CDR1 as LGHNA and CDR2 as YSLEER. The V end was cut by 4 bases, the J end by 9 bases, with 15 bases between. The CDR3 here is CASSRDTGTRELFF. The CDR3 bases are TGCGCCAGCAGCCGAGATACAGGGACCAGGGAGCTGTTTTTT.

The rearrangement links TRBV10-3 to TRBJ2-1, with 7 bases that match TRBD1. This CDR3 is 12 amino acids long. CDR1 is ENHRY, CDR2 SYGVKD, per germline. Trimming cost V 8 bases and J 7 bases; bases outside gene matches: 5. As DNA, the CDR3 is TGTGCCATCCAAGACAGGGTGAATGAGCAGTTCTTC. Amino acid sequence: CAIQDRVNEQFF.

The genes are TRBV28 and TRBJ1-2; the match to TRBD1 covers 10 bases. The trim removed 6 bases at V and 4 bases at J, leaving 8 bases unmatched. This CDR3 has 15 residues. CDR1 and CDR2 from the germline V gene are MDHEN and SYDVKM. This CDR3 is CASSTPGQGVYGYTF. In DNA, the CDR3 is TGTGCCAGCAGCACCCCAGGACAGGGGGTCTATGGCTACACCTTC.

J is TRBJ1-4 and V is TRBV6-1, with D possibly being TRBD1 (6 bases). Per germline, CDR1 MNHNS and CDR2 SASEGT. Trimming cost V 6 bases and J 7 bases, with 15 bases left between them. There are 14 residues in the CDR3. The CDR3: CASRENRVGEKLFF. CDR3 in DNA: TGTGCCAGCAGAGAAAACAGGGTTGGTGAAAAACTGTTTTTT.

V gene TRBV20-1 combines with J gene TRBJ2-5; D unclear. Germline values: CDR1 DFQATT, CDR2 SNEGSKA (reference sequence). The CDR3 has 13 residues. V dropped 1 base and J dropped 3 bases, with 9 bases sitting between them. The CDR3 nucleotides are TGCAGTGCTAGAGGTCTCTCAAAAGAGACCCAGTACTTC. Amino acids: CSARGLSKETQYF.